This entry features one T cell receptor beta chain sequence. As yet, its antigen is unknown. The germline V gene encodes CDR1 SGDLS and CDR2 YYNGEE. The CDR3 sequence is 16 residues long. V lost 4 bases to trimming and J lost 2 bases; unmatched junction nucleotides: 10. The sample is drawn from a study of OX40 agonist ivuxolimab in advanced cancers. Across the whole study: Every 2 weeks, patients got intravenous ivuxolimab at one of six dose levels (0.01-10 mg/kg).

The method was immunoSEQ multiplex PCR; TCRdb's version includes in-frame clones alone and lacks a portion of them. This table has approximately 70,000 clones, approximately 85% appearing once. Study-level points and caveats: The investigators did not determine what antigen specificity the expanded peripheral T cells had.

This TCR came from an adult with an advanced solid tumor such as melanoma, head and neck, liver or kidney cancer. Sample: CD4+ or CD8+ T cells sorted from blood, taken in a trial of the OX40 agonist ivuxolimab. The genes are TRBV9 and TRBJ2-7, with TRBD2 identical over 9 bases. The CDR3 sequence: CASSPGLAGTPYEQYF. DNA for the CDR3: TGTGCCAGCAGCCCTGGGCTAGCGGGAACTCCCTACGAGCAGTACTTC.